This TCR beta chain was sequenced in a study of blood T cell repertoires in COVID-19. The authors' processing: Estimated nucleated cell counts came from reference gene primer amplification. Clones were sequenced by immunoSEQ multiplex PCR, and TCRdb holds only the in-frame ones, with some missing. The V and J calls and clone size come from that table; D and trimming were worked out from the DNA. The sample lists roughly 200,000 clones, 70% to 90% occurring once. Sequenced: peripheral blood. This clonotype was sampled from a human donor with active or convalescent COVID-19. The donor label of this sample is uncertain.

In DNA, the CDR3 is TGCGCCAGCAGCTTGGGGGCTAGCGGGAACACAGATACGCAGTATTTT. Translating it yields CASSLGASGNTDTQYF. V is TRBV5-1 and J is TRBJ2-3; the match to TRBD2 covers 9 bases. The CDR3 is 16 amino acids. V was pared by 0 bases and J by 2 bases, with 4 bases of the junction left unmatched. CDR1 is SGHRS and CDR2 is YFSETQ in the germline V gene.